This T cell receptor beta chain was recorded in a study of Graves' ophthalmopathy and Graves' hyperthyroidism (dated by TCRdb to between 2017 and 2018). Describing the broader study: Peripheral blood samples were taken at the time of initial diagnosis, before any treatment was given. TCR beta repertoire signatures were used to distinguish Graves' ophthalmopathy from Graves' hyperthyroidism and to predict progression to ophthalmopathy. In total, 135 blood samples were TCR-sequenced: around 42 ophthalmopathy, some 80 hyperthyroidism and around 17 hyperthyroidism-to-ophthalmopathy patients. To explore V-J signatures that distinguish ophthalmopathy from hyperthyroidism, a discovery set of around 100 patients was enrolled, made up of around 44 with ophthalmopathy and some 58 with stable hyperthyroidism. The independent validation cohort included 20 or so hyperthyroidism patients plus 17 patients who later progressed from hyperthyroidism to ophthalmopathy. In roughly 6 hyperthyroidism patients, the T-cell repertoire of thyroid tissue was compared with the T-cell repertoire of blood. Following sample collection, hyperthyroidism patients were given methimazole at a starting dose of 30 mg daily, and ophthalmopathy patients were given high-dose intravenous methylprednisolone. Beyond this particular receptor, the publication reports: In validation, the model predicted ophthalmopathy progression with about 71% sensitivity and less than 80% specificity; roughly 11 predicted patients were CT-confirmed with GO in a median of approximately six months. Ophthalmopathy was separated from stable hyperthyroidism by the 13-signature model with about 88% sensitivity and approximately 84% specificity in cross-validation and with 80%/75% in the test set. Most expanded thyroid clonotypes with frequency above 0.001 were also detected in blood, suggesting blood repertoires may reflect the thyroid immune response. Sample size was not statistically predetermined, and group allocation was not concealed from the investigators.

TCR beta CDR3 regions were amplified from RNA transcripts for repertoire sequencing. A first-round RT-PCR used HTBI primers with the Qiagen OneStep RT-PCR kit, followed by a second-round multiplex PCR, size selection and purification. Libraries were sequenced paired-end with 100 bp reads on an Illumina HiSeq2000. On the study's bioinformatics: Reads were processed with SOAPnuke, discarding reads with adapters, uncalled bases, mean Phred below 15, or no exact constant-primer or identifier match. COPE v1.2.5 was used to merge the high-quality paired reads. Clonotypes were defined as unique nucleotide sequences and were aligned to IMGT TRB V, D and J references using MiTCR v1.1. Analysis was restricted to V-J combinations with a frequency above 0.0001, which covered 98% to 99.2% of repertoires. For each V-J combination, a TCR clonal expansion and chaos score was defined as F50 clonal expansion divided by the chaos observed in the TCRdist matrix. Welch's t-statistics and random forest were used to reduce the features to 13 V-J combinations, which were then used as input to a naive Bayes classifier. The similarity between thyroid and blood repertoires was quantified using the Morisita-Horn index. The public reads were run again by TCRdb, first through fastp at Q25 and then through MiXCR, and only productive beta chains were kept. Each entry merges the rows of one CDR3 protein and shows their most common DNA and genes. The V and J calls and clone size come from TCRdb's table, not from the authors' own analysis. This sample lists 45,000 to 60,000 distinct CDR3 sequences; more than 40% were detected once. Together, the top ten hold 4.7% of the sample.

The ophthalmopathy patients had moderately to severely active disease, with a Clinical Activity Score of 3 or higher, a NOSPECS grade of 4 or higher, and a disease duration of less than 3 months. Patients with other autoimmune diseases, uncontrolled infections, pregnancy or lactation were excluded. Diagnosis was based on clinical symptoms, serum thyroxine, TRAb, thyroid ultrasound and orbital computed tomography. Using Ficoll-Paque density gradient centrifugation, PBMCs were isolated from about 9.4 ml of fresh peripheral blood. Total RNA was extracted using Trizol reagent, and RNA quality was checked on an Agilent 2100 Bioanalyzer. Of note for this clonotype: Its antigen remains undetermined. No much larger clonotype is one base removed from it; base qualities were not supplied.

Input material: peripheral blood. This clonotype was sampled from an adult woman with Graves' ophthalmopathy.

The CDR3 here reads CASSLSRGSTDTQYF. The DNA reads as follows: TGTGCCAGCAGCCTCTCCAGAGGTAGCACAGATACGCAGTATTTT. The V and J genes are TRBV5-5 and TRBJ2-3; too little of a D gene remains to name it. The CDR3 numbers 15 residues from cysteine through phenylalanine. The CDR3 DNA has 45 bases and is translated from base 1. Trimming costs V 4 bases and J 0 bases, and their ends lie 12 bases apart. Based on the germline V gene (reference sequence), the CDR1 and CDR2 sequences are SGHKS and YYEKEE.